A single sample gave rise to the 10 T cell receptor beta chains below, sequenced in a study of blood T cell repertoires in COVID-19. The table came from immunoSEQ multiplex PCR; TCRdb's copy has only in-frame clones and leaves some out. The profile shows some 170,000 clones, approximately 85% of them singletons. The sequenced material came from peripheral blood. These receptors were taken from a woman aged 55-70 years with acute or convalescent COVID-19.

The rearrangement joins TRBV28 to TRBJ1-6, with 9 bases lining up with TRBD1. Germline-derived CDR1 and CDR2 are MDHEN and SYDVKM. The CDR3 consists of 15 residues. Trimming cost V 5 bases and J 9 bases; bases outside gene matches: 8. The CDR3 sequence: CASSLNRGRGSPLHF. The DNA for the CDR3 is TGTGCCAGCAGTCTAAACAGGGGGCGTGGTTCACCCCTCCACTTT.

A single count supports this clone. The chain has TRBV7-3 and TRBJ2-2, with 7 bases lining up with TRBD1. CDR1 and CDR2 (germline): SGHTA, FQGTGA. This CDR3 is built from 15 residues. V gave up 2 bases and J gave up 6 bases; unmatched junction bases: 6. Here the CDR3 DNA reads TGTGCCAGCAGCTTAGACAGGGCTTCGGCCGGGGAGCTGTTTTTT. Encoded protein: CASSLDRASAGELFF.

J is TRBJ1-5 and V is TRBV28; D is ambiguous. V gave up 3 bases and J gave up 0 bases, with 6 bases separating them. The CDR3 has 14 amino acids. Looked up from germline, CDR1 is MDHEN and CDR2 is SYDVKM. CDR3 amino acids: CASSFSGSNQPQHF. The CDR3 coding sequence is TGTGCCAGCAGTTTTTCCGGTAGCAATCAGCCCCAGCATTTT.

V usage is TRBV18 and J usage is TRBJ1-6; TRBD1 is a possible D gene (5 bases). The germline V gene has CDR1 KGHSH and CDR2 LQKENI. V was pared by 6 bases and J by 9 bases, with 18 bases between. This CDR3 spans 15 amino acids. CDR3 DNA sequence: TGTGCCAGCTCGGCTGGGTCAGGGAATAGTTCACCCCTCCACTTT. As protein: CASSAGSGNSSPLHF.

This clone showed up just once. This chain uses TRBV27 with TRBJ2-7, with 9 bases identical to TRBD2. V shed 5 bases and J 0 bases; nucleotides not matched to a gene: 5. CDR1 is MNHEY, CDR2 SMNVEV, per germline (reference sequence). This CDR3 has 15 amino acids. This CDR3 reads CASSRTSGYSYEQYF. CDR3 in DNA: TGTGCCAGCAGTCGAACTAGCGGGTACTCCTACGAGCAGTACTTC.

The chain combines TRBV21-1 with TRBJ2-7; the tabulated D call, TRBD1, remains unverified against the DNA. TRBV21-1 is deemed a pseudogene. This CDR3 spans 14 amino acids. CDR3 DNA: TGTGCCAGCAGCACCGGGACAGGGCATCGCGAGCAGTACGTC. Translation: CASSTGTGHREQYV.

The chain has TRBV4-1 and TRBJ2-3; 13 bases agree with TRBD2. The CDR3 sequence is 17 residues long. CDR1 MGHRA and CDR2 YSYEKL come from the germline V gene. V lost 0 bases to trimming and J lost 4 bases; unmatched junction nucleotides: 4. CDR3 coding DNA: TGCGCCAGCAGCCAAGAAACTAGCGGGAGGGGGGCAGATACGCAGTATTTT. Protein: CASSQETSGRGADTQYF.

This clone was seen a handful of times. The chain couples TRBV15 to TRBJ1-2, with D hard to call. The V and J ends lost 0 bases and 0 bases respectively, with 8 bases between them. The CDR3 is 15 amino acids. Per germline, CDR1 LNHNV and CDR2 YYDKDF (reference sequence). DNA for the CDR3: TGTGCCACCAGCAGAGAAGGAGGGACTAACTATGGCTACACCTTC. Its translation is CATSREGGTNYGYTF. The entire variable domain, with the rest obtained from reference TRBV15 and TRBJ1-2, is as follows: DAMVIQNPRYQVTQFGKPVTLSCSQTLNHNVMYWYQQKSSQAPKLLFHYYDKDFNNEADTPDNFQSRRPNTSFCFLDIRSPGLGDTAMYLCATSREGGTNYGYTFGSGTRLTVV.

The chain has TRBV10-2 and TRBJ1-1; TRBD1 matches at 8 bases. The CDR3 has 11 amino acids. In germline, CDR1 is WSHSY, CDR2 SAAADI. J was trimmed by 8 bases and V by 8 bases; bases with no gene match: 4. The CDR3 protein is CASGRDREAFF. Here the CDR3 DNA reads TGCGCCAGCGGCCGGGACAGGGAAGCTTTCTTT.

V and J are TRBV7-8 and TRBJ1-1, with a tentative D call TRBD1 (5 bases). The germline V gene has CDR1 SGHVS and CDR2 FQNEAQ. The CDR3 is 14 residues long. Trimming took off 1 base at V and 0 bases at J, with 6 bases between the two ends. The CDR3 coding sequence is TGTGCCAGCAGCTTAGAAGGGGTGAACACTGAAGCTTTCTTT. This encodes CASSLEGVNTEAFF.